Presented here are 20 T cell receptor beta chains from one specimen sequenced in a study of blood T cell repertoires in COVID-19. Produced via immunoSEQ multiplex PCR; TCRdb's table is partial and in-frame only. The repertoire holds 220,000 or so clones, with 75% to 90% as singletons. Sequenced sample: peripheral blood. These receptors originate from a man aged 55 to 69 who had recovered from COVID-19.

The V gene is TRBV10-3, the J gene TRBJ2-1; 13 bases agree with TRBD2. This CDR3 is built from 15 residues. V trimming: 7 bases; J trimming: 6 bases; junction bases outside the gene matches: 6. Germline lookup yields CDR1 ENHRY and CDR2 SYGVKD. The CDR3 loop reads CAINQGTSGVNEQFF. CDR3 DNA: TGTGCCATCAATCAGGGGACTAGCGGGGTCAATGAGCAGTTCTTC.

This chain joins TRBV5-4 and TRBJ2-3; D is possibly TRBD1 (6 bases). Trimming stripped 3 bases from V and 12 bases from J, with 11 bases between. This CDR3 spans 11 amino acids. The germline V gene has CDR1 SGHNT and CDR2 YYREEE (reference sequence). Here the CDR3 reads CASSSGTLQYF. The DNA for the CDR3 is TGTGCCAGCAGCTCCGGGACACTACAGTATTTT. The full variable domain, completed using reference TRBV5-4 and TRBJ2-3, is ETGVTQSPTHLIKTRGQQVTLRCSSQSGHNTVSWYQQALGQGPQFIFQYYREEENGRGNFPPRFSGLQFPNYSSELNVNALELDDSALYLCASSSGTLQYFGPGTRLTVL.

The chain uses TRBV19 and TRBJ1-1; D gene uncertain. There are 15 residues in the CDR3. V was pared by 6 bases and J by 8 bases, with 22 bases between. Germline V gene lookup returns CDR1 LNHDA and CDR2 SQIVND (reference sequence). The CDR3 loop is CASSPGGRKATEAFF. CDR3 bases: TGTGCCAGTAGCCCGGGAGGGAGGAAGGCCACCGAAGCTTTCTTT.

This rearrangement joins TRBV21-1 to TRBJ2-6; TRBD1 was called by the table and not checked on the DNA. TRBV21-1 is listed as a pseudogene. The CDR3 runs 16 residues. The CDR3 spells CASTRTGGSGANVLTF. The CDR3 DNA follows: TGTGCCAGCACCAGGACAGGGGGCTCTGGGGCCAACGTCCTGACTTTC.

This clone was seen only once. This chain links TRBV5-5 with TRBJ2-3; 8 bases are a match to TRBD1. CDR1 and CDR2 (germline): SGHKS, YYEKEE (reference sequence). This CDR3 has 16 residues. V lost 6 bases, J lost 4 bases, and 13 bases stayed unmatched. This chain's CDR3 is CASNQRTGFWSDTQYF. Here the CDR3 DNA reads TGTGCCAGCAATCAACGGACAGGGTTTTGGTCAGATACGCAGTATTTT.

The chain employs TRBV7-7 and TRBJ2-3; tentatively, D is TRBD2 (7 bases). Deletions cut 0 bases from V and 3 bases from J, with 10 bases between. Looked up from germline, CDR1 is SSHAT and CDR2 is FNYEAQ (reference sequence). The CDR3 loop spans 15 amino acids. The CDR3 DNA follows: TGTGCCAGCAGCTTAGCGGGGGGGCATACAGATACGCAGTATTTT. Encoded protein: CASSLAGGHTDTQYF. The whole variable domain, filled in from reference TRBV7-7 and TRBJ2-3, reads GAGVSQSPRYKVTKRGQDVTLRCDPISSHATLYWYQQALGQGPEFLTYFNYEAQPDKSGLPSDRFSAERPEGSISTLTIQRTEQRDSAMYRCASSLAGGHTDTQYFGPGTRLTVL.

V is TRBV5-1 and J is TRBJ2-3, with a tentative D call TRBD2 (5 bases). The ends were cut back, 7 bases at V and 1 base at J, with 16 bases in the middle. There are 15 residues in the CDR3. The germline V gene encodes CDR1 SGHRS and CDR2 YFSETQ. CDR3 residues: CASAILGRGTDTQYF. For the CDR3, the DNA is TGCGCCAGCGCAATCCTAGGGCGGGGCACAGATACGCAGTATTTT.

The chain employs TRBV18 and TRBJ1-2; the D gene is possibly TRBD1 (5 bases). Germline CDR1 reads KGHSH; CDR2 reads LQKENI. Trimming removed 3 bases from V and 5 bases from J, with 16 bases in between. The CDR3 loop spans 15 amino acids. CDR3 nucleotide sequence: TGTGCCAGCTCACCGCCCGGGGAACGGGGGTATGGCTACACCTTC. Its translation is CASSPPGERGYGYTF.

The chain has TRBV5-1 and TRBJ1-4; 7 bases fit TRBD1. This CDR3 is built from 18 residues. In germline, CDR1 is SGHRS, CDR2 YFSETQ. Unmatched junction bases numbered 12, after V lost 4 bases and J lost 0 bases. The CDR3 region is CASSPVALGGATNEKLFF. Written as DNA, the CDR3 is TGCGCCAGCAGCCCAGTTGCGTTAGGGGGCGCAACTAATGAAAAACTGTTTTTT.

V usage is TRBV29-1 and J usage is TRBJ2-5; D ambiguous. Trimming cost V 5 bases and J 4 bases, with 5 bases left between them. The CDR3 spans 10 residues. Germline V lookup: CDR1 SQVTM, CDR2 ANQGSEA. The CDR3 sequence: CSVSPETQYF. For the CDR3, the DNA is TGCAGCGTTAGCCCAGAGACCCAGTACTTC.

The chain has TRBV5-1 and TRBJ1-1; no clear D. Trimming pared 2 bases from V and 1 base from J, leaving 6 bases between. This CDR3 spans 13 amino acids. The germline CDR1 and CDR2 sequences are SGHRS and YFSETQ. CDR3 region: CASSFGGNTEAFF. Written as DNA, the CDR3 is TGCGCCAGCAGCTTTGGAGGGAACACTGAAGCTTTCTTT.

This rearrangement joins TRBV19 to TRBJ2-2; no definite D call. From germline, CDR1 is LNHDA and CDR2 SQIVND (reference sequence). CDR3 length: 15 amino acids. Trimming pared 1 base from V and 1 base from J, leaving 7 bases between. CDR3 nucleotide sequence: TGTGCCAGTAGTATAGGCCTCGGGAACACCGGGGAGCTGTTTTTT. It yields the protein CASSIGLGNTGELFF.

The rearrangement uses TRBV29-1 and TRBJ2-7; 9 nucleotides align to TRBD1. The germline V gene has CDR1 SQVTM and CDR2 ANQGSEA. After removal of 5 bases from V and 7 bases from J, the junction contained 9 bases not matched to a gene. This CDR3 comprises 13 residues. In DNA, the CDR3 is TGCAGCGTTTCGGGACAGGGCGGTTTGGAGCAGTACTTC. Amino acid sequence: CSVSGQGGLEQYF.

The CDR3 sequence is CSALGGEKLFF. For the CDR3, the DNA is TGCAGTGCGCTGGGGGGAGAAAAACTGTTTTTT. The V gene is TRBV20-1, the J gene TRBJ1-4, with a possible D match to TRBD1 (5 bases). Germline V lookup: CDR1 DFQATT, CDR2 SNEGSKA (reference sequence). The CDR3 has 11 residues. The ends were cut back, 6 bases at V and 8 bases at J, with 10 bases in the middle.

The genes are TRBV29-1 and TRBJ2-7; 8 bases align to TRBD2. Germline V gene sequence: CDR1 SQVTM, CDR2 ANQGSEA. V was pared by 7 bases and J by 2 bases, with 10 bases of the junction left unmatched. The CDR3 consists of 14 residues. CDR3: CSGVLAVVPYEQYF. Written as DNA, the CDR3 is TGCAGCGGGGTACTAGCGGTTGTCCCCTACGAGCAGTACTTC.

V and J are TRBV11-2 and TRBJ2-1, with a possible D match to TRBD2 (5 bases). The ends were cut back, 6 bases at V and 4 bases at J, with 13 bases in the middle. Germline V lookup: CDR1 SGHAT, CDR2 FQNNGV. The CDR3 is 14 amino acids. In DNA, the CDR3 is TGTGCCAGCAGAGTCGAGGGCCGTTACAATGAGCAGTTCTTC. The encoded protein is CASRVEGRYNEQFF.

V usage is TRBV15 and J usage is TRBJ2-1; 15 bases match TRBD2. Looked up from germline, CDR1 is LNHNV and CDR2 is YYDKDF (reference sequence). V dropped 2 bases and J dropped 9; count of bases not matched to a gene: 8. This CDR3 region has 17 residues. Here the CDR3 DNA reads TGTGCCACCAGCAGAACCCCTGGACTAGCGGGGGGGTCTGAGCAGTTCTTC. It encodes CATSRTPGLAGGSEQFF.

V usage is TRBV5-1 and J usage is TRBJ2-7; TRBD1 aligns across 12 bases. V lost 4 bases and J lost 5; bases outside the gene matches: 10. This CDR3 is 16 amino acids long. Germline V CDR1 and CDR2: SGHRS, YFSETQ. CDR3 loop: CASSRIGGQGADEQYF. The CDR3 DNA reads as TGCGCCAGCAGCCGCATCGGGGGACAGGGGGCGGACGAGCAGTACTTC.

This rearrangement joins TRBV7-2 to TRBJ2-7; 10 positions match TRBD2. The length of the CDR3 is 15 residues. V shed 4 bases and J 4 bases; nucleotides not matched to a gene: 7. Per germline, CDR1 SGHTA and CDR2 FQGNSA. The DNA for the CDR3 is TGTGCCAGCAGCTCTAGACTAGCGGGCGCTTACGAGCAGTACTTC. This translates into CASSSRLAGAYEQYF.

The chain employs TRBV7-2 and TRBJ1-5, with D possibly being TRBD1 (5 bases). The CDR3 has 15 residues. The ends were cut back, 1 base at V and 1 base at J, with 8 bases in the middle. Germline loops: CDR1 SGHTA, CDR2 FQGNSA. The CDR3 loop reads CASSLVAGSNQPQHF. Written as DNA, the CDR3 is TGTGCCAGCAGCTTAGTTGCAGGGAGCAATCAGCCCCAGCATTTT.